One and the same sample provided the 12 T cell receptor beta chains below, sequenced in a study of T cell repertoires in cytomegalovirus infection. TCRdb called the reads again in MiXCR, with one record for every CDR3 protein. This table holds around 440,000 distinct CDR3 sequences, around 10% found once. Input material: PBMCs. Receptors were obtained from a human donor in good health (CMV status not recorded). Some clones in this sample may be carry-over from other donors' samples.

The rearrangement uses TRBV11-2 and TRBJ2-5; TRBD1 agrees at 8 bases. The CDR3 consists of 15 residues. Germline CDR1 is SGHAT and CDR2 is FQNNGV. Germline trimming cut 8 bases from V and 7 bases from J; bases unmatched to any gene: 15. The CDR3 spells CASGPGTGPLGTQYF. As DNA, the CDR3 is TGTGCCAGCGGCCCCGGGACAGGACCCTTGGGGACCCAGTACTTC.

This clonotype was found many times. The rearrangement links TRBV6-1 to TRBJ1-5; 7 positions match TRBD1. Germline trimming cut 7 bases from V and 5 bases from J; bases unmatched to any gene: 8. The germline CDR1 and CDR2 sequences are MNHNS and SASEGT. The CDR3 runs to 14 residues. The CDR3 reads CASIKTGAYQPQHF. CDR3 coding DNA: TGTGCCAGCATTAAAACAGGGGCCTATCAGCCCCAGCATTTT.

This clonotype was detected only a few times. The chain links TRBV5-1 to TRBJ2-3; D gene unclear. Germline V CDR1 and CDR2: SGHRS, YFSETQ. The germline V and J ends were trimmed by 4 bases and 0 bases, with 12 bases remaining between them. The CDR3 length is 15 residues. The CDR3 spells CASSRTAFSTDTQYF. CDR3 in DNA: TGCGCCAGCAGCCGGACGGCTTTTAGCACAGATACGCAGTATTTT.

This clonotype was found many times. CDR3 DNA: TGTGCTAGTGGTTTGACCGAGGTGGCTGGCTACAATGAGCAGTTCTTC. This codes for CASGLTEVAGYNEQFF. The chain employs TRBV12-5 and TRBJ2-1; no clear D. From germline, CDR1 is LGHNT and CDR2 FRNRAP. Trimming pared 2 bases from V and 3 bases from J, leaving 14 bases between. CDR3 length: 16 residues.

At least ten counts were recorded for this clonotype. The chain links TRBV7-2 to TRBJ2-1; D perhaps matches TRBD2 (6 bases). Germline lookup yields CDR1 SGHTA and CDR2 FQGNSA. Between the trimmed V and J ends, which lost 3 bases and 0 bases, there was a span of 21 bases. This CDR3 contains 19 residues. CDR3 in amino acids: CASSLPTATGTLSYNEQFF. CDR3 in DNA: TGTGCCAGCAGCTTGCCGACGGCGACCGGGACTCTCTCCTACAATGAGCAGTTCTTC.

The table lists this clonotype with many counts. The chain is built from TRBV20-1 and TRBJ1-1; a weak D match, TRBD1 (5 bases). The CDR3 loop spans 16 amino acids. Trimming removed 0 bases at V and 0 bases at J, with 14 bases between. Germline values: CDR1 DFQATT, CDR2 SNEGSKA (reference sequence). Here the CDR3 DNA reads TGCAGTGCTAGAGATATAAAGGGACTCATGAACACTGAAGCTTTCTTT. As protein: CSARDIKGLMNTEAFF.

Many counts were recorded for this clonotype. The genes are TRBV6-1 and TRBJ1-2, with 10 bases that match TRBD1. Germline V CDR1 and CDR2: MNHNS, SASEGT. The CDR3 consists of 13 residues. Trimming cost V 7 bases and J 7 bases; bases outside gene matches: 6. The chain's CDR3 is CASKSGQGFGYTF. CDR3 in DNA: TGTGCCAGCAAATCGGGACAGGGGTTTGGCTACACCTTC.

This clonotype was seen more than once but under ten times. The chain recombines TRBV29-1 with TRBJ1-1; the D is unclear. Germline V gene sequence: CDR1 SQVTM, CDR2 ANQGSEA. The CDR3 sequence is 14 residues long. The V end was cut by 1 base, the J end by 1 base, with 10 bases between. The CDR3, as DNA: TGCAGCGTTGAAGTGCCGGCGACGAACACTGAAGCTTTCTTT. This translates into CSVEVPATNTEAFF.

This clonotype was seen more than once but under ten times. J is TRBJ2-1 and V is TRBV29-1, with 10 bases identical to TRBD2. V trimming: 4 bases; J trimming: 7 bases; junction bases outside the gene matches: 7. CDR3 size: 14 residues. Germline V gene data show CDR1 as SQVTM and CDR2 as ANQGSEA. CDR3 DNA sequence: TGCAGCGTTGGTGTGGCTAGCGGGAGAAATGAGCAGTTCTTC. Translated, it gives CSVGVASGRNEQFF.

This clonotype was seen repeatedly, ten times or more. The J gene is TRBJ2-3, the V gene TRBV27, with 10 bases identical to TRBD1. This CDR3 is 16 amino acids long. V gave up 7 bases and J gave up 0 bases; unmatched junction bases: 7. CDR1 and CDR2 (germline): MNHEY, SMNVEV (reference sequence). The CDR3 bases are TGTGCCAGCACCCCGGACAGGGGGGCTAGCACAGATACGCAGTATTTT. Encoded protein: CASTPDRGASTDTQYF.

This clonotype has a count of ten or more. This chain connects TRBV7-3 to TRBJ2-1; no definite D call. The germline CDR1 and CDR2 sequences are SGHTA and FQGTGA. Trimming stripped 5 bases from V and 10 bases from J, with 15 bases between. CDR3 length: 13 amino acids. In DNA, the CDR3 is TGTGCCAGCAGCCCGACGGCGGTAGGGGAGCAGTTCTTC. It codes for CASSPTAVGEQFF.

The chain couples TRBV5-1 to TRBJ2-5; 8 bases match TRBD1. After removal of 1 base from V and 5 bases from J, the junction contained 10 bases not matched to a gene. From germline, CDR1 is SGHRS and CDR2 YFSETQ. The CDR3 runs 16 residues. The CDR3 sequence is CASSLSARGRTETQYF. CDR3 sequence (DNA): TGCGCCAGCAGCTTGTCAGCCAGGGGGCGGACGGAGACCCAGTACTTC.